The clone carrying this TCR beta chain was observed a handful of times. The antigen is not known. This sample stems from a study of T cell repertoires in aging, cancer and after chemotherapy. As for the study in general: Donor ages fell into six groups from 30 or younger up to 70 or older. Healthy donor repertoires were recorded over several months to years and showed clear clonal overlap.

Trimming removed 2 bases from V and 5 bases from J; junction bases left unmatched: 0. Germline-derived CDR1 and CDR2 are SGHDT and YYEEEE. The CDR3 totals 12 residues. Study-wide points: In healthy donors, age-related TCR diversity loss mainly reflected lost richness. Across the chemotherapy interval, each cancer cohort showed higher median generation probability, suggesting thymic rebound.

TRB rearrangements spanning V, D and J were amplified using mixed TRB-A/B primers. TCRdb itself ran the multiplex PCR reads through MiXCR, one entry per CDR3 protein. The sample holds 10,000 to 11,000 distinct CDR3 sequences, 40% seen once. TCR beta rearrangements were amplified from peripheral blood genomic DNA. Sequenced input: blood. The source of this sequence is a human donor in good health. The gene calls are TRBV5-6 and TRBJ1-2; 7 bases agree with TRBD1. Written as DNA, the CDR3 is TGTGCCAGCAGCTTACAGGGGTATGGCTACACCTTC. Protein product: CASSLQGYGYTF. Together with reference TRBV5-6 and TRBJ1-2, the CDR3 gives the full variable domain: DAGVTQSPTHLIKTRGQQVTLRCSPKSGHDTVSWYQQALGQGPQFIFQYYEEEERQRGNFPDRFSGHQFPNYSSELNVNALLLGDSALYLCASSLQGYGYTFGSGTRLTVV.